This T cell receptor (beta chain) was sequenced for a study of CD8 T cells in Susac syndrome. The multiple sclerosis control cohort comprised treatment-naive individuals presenting with stable or active relapsing-remitting disease. Bulk CD8+ and CD4+ cells came from magnetic negative isolation; CD8+ TEMRA by FACS. With random hexamers, reverse transcription was performed on about 0.5 to 1 ug of RNA. Amplification of TCR beta CDR3 across 54 Vbeta and 13 Jbeta was performed with immunoSEQ multiplex PCR. TCRdb reprocessed the immunoSEQ multiplex PCR reads via MiXCR and lists one record per CDR3 protein. The table lists some 450,000 distinct CDR3 sequences, approximately 85% of them singletons. Sequencing was carried out using CD8+ T cells from PBMCs. This TCR was recovered from a human donor with multiple sclerosis.

The CDR3 loop reads CASSHLRTGGADGYTF. The CDR3 coding sequence is TGCGCCAGCAGCCACCTCCGGACAGGGGGCGCGGATGGCTACACCTTC. The rearrangement links TRBV4-1 to TRBJ1-2; 11 positions agree with TRBD1. The CDR3 consists of 16 residues. Germline lookup yields CDR1 MGHRA and CDR2 YSYEKL. V dropped 3 bases and J dropped 6; count of bases not matched to a gene: 9.